The clone carrying this T cell receptor (beta chain) was counted at least ten times. Its specificity is unknown. These data belong to a study of blood T cells in healthy people across ages. The study's findings and limits: Estimates of diversity drawn from one million T cells were considered underestimates.

Through a sample-barcoded 5' primer and a J-beta primer mix, a second PCR was run for roughly 7 to 12 cycles. TCRdb re-called the 5' RACE reads with MiXCR, one entry per CDR3 protein. The repertoire holds approximately 1.5 million distinct CDR3 sequences, with about 42% as singletons. The CDR3 consists of 14 residues. CDR1 and CDR2 (germline): LGHNA, YSLEER. The source material was blood. This TCR was recovered from a woman in her late teens or twenties in good health. The rearrangement joins TRBV4-3 to TRBJ2-7; D possibly corresponds to TRBD2 (5 bases). The J call may not be correct, given that the DNA end is closer to TRBJ2-5. The CDR3 spells CASSPTSRGETQYF. Here the CDR3 DNA reads TGCGCCAGCAGCCCCACTTCGAGAGGGGAGACCCAGTACTTC.